One T cell receptor beta chain is described in this entry. Its antigen is not identified. This sample was taken from a study of blood T cells in healthy people across ages. Findings and caveats of the study: While age rose, TCR beta diversity per million T cells dropped in a roughly linear way.

For the second PCR, which ran for about 7 to 11 cycles, a sample-barcoded 5' primer and a J-beta primer mix were used. TCRdb reprocessed the 5' RACE reads via MiXCR and lists one record per CDR3 protein. The sample has some 800,000 distinct CDR3 sequences, just under 25% seen once. Germline V gene lookup returns CDR1 KGHSH and CDR2 LQKENI. This CDR3 has 13 amino acids. No fewer than 5.5 micrograms of total RNA were isolated from every sample. These data were likewise used in another study, on T cells of mothers and their children. This second report adds: Reads recorded for TCR beta CDR3 numbered over 8 million per mother and roughly 2.7 million per child.

The clonotype comes from a boy aged 10-17 years in good health. The sequenced sample consisted of blood. The J gene is TRBJ2-5, the V gene TRBV18; TRBD2 might be the D (5 bases). The J call may not be correct, given that the DNA end is closer to TRBJ2-1. The DNA for the CDR3 is TGTGCCAGCTCACCGTATGAAGGAGGTGAGCAGTTCTTC. Translated: CASSPYEGGEQFF.